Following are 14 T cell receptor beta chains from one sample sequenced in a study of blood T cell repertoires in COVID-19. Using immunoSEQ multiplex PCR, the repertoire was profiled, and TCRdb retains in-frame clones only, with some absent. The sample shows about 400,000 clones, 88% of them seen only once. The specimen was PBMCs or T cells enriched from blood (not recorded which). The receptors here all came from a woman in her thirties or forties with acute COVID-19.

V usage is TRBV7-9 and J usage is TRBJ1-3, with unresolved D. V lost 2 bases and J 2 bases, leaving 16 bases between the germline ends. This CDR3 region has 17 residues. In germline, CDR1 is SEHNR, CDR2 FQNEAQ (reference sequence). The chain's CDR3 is CASSLYEQFPTGNTIYF. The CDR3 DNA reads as TGTGCCAGCAGCTTATATGAACAGTTCCCTACTGGAAACACCATATATTTT. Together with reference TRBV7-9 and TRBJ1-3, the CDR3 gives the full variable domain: DTGVSQNPRHKITKRGQNVTFRCDPISEHNRLYWYRQTLGQGPEFLTYFQNEAQLEKSRLLSDRFSAERPKGSFSTLEIQRTEQGDSAMYLCASSLYEQFPTGNTIYFGEGSWLTVV.

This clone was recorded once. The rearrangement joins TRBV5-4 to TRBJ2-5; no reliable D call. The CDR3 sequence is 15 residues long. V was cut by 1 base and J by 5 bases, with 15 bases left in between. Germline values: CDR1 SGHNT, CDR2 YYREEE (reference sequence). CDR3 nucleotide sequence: TGTGCCAGCAGCTTGTTAAGTCAGGTTTGGGAGACCCAGTACTTC. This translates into CASSLLSQVWETQYF.

The CDR3 sequence is CASSQDRRRSGANVLTF. CDR3 sequence (DNA): TGTGCCAGCAGTCAAGACAGGCGACGATCTGGGGCCAACGTCCTGACTTTC. This chain uses TRBV27 with TRBJ2-6; a possible D gene is TRBD1 (6 bases). This CDR3 has 17 residues. The V and J ends lost 5 bases and 1 base respectively, with 15 bases between them. Germline V gene lookup returns CDR1 MNHEY and CDR2 SMNVEV (reference sequence).

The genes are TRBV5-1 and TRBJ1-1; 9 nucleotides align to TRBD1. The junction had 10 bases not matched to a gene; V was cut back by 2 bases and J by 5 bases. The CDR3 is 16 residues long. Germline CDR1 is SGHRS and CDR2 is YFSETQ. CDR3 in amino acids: CASSFGPGQGKTEAFF. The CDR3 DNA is TGCGCCAGCAGCTTTGGGCCGGGACAGGGAAAAACTGAAGCTTTCTTT.

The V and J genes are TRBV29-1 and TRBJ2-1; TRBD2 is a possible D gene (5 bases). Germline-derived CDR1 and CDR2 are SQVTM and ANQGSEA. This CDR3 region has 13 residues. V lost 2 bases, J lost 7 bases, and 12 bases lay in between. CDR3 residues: CSVERELGNEQFF. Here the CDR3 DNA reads TGCAGCGTTGAAAGGGAGCTTGGTAATGAGCAGTTCTTC.

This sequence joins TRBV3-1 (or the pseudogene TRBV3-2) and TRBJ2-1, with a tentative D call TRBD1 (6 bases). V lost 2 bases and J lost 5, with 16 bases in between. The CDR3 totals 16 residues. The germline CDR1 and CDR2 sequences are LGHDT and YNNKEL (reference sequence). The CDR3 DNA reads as TGTGCCAGCAGCCAAAGAGGGCCCAGGGGAGACAATGAGCAGTTCTTC. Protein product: CASSQRGPRGDNEQFF.

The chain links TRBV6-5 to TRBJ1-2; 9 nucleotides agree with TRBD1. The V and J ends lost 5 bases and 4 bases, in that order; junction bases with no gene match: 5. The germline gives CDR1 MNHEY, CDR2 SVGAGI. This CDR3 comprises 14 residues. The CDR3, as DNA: TGTGCCAGCAGTCCGGGACAGGGATTCTATGGCTACACCTTC. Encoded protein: CASSPGQGFYGYTF.

The DNA for the CDR3 is TGTGCCACCAGTGACCTGAAGACTAGCGGGACAGATAGTAGGCAGTATTTT. Amino acids: CATSDLKTSGTDSRQYF. The chain joins TRBV24-1 to TRBJ2-3; 11 bases line up with TRBD2. The CDR3 consists of 17 residues. The trim removed 4 bases at V and 11 bases at J, leaving 16 bases unmatched. CDR1 is KGHDR and CDR2 is SFDVKD in the germline V gene.

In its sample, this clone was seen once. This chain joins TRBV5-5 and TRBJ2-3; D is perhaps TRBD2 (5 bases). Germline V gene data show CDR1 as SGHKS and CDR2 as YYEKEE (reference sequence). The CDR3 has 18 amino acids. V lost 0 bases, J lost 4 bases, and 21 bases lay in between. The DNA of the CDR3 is TGTGCCAGCAGCTTGGACGGGATAGGCGGCCTAGGCCCAGATACGCAGTATTTT. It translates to CASSLDGIGGLGPDTQYF.

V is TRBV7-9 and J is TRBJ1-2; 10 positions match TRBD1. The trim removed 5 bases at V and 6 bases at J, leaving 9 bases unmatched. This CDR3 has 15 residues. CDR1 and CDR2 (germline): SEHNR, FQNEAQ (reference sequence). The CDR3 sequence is CASSRPGQGLNGYTF. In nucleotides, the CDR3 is TGTGCCAGCAGCCGTCCGGGACAGGGGCTAAATGGCTACACCTTC.

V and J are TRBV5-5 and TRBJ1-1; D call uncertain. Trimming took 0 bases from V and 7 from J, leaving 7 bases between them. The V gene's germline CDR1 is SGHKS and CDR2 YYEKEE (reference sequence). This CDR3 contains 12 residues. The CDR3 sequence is CASSLAVGEAFF. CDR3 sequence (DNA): TGTGCCAGCAGCTTGGCCGTCGGTGAAGCTTTCTTT.

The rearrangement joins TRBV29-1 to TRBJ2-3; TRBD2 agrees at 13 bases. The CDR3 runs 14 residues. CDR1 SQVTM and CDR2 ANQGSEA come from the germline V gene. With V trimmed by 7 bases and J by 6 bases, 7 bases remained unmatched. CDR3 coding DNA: TGCAGCGCTTGGACTAGCGGGGGTTACGATACGCAGTATTTT. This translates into CSAWTSGGYDTQYF.

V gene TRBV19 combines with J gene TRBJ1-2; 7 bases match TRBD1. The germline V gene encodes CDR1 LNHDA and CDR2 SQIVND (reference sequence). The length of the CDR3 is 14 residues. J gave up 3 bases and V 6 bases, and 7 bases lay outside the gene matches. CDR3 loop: CASRGATGHYGYTF. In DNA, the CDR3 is TGTGCCAGTAGAGGGGCGACAGGGCACTATGGCTACACCTTC. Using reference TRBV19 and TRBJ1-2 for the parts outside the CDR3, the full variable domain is DGGITQSPKYLFRKEGQNVTLSCEQNLNHDAMYWYRQDPGQGLRLIYYSQIVNDFQKGDIAEGYSVSREKKESFPLTVTSAQKNPTAFYLCASRGATGHYGYTFGSGTRLTVV.

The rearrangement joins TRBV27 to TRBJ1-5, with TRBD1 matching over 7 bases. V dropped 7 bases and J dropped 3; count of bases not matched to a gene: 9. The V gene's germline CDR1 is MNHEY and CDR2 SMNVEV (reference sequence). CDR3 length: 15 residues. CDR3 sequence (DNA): TGTGCCAGCATGGGTGTAAGGGGGCCCAATCAGCCCCAGCATTTT. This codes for CASMGVRGPNQPQHF.